This T cell receptor (beta chain) derives from a study of metastatic and nonmetastatic thyroid tumors. The wider study: Comparative analysis of repertoires was undertaken across blood and tumor or nodule tissue obtained from malignant and benign thyroid patients.

Thyroid surgery took place with no prior treatment in any patient. With respect to this clone: Its specificity is not known.

Original analysis: CDR3 differences across clinicopathological groups were used to build a distant-metastasis classifier for papillary thyroid cancer. TCRdb called clones again from the PCR reads with MiXCR. TCRdb's processing, not the authors', yielded these V and J calls. Seen here are 25,000 to 35,000 clones, roughly 30% observed once, and the top ten hold approximately 30%. Trimming pared 5 bases from V and 4 bases from J, leaving 13 bases between. This CDR3 contains 14 residues. Per the germline V gene, CDR1 is KGHSH and CDR2 is LQKENI. Study-wide points: Reports indicated that malignant thyroid tumors showed significantly higher TCR beta diversity than benign nodules did, in blood and tumor.

The source of this sequence is a female donor with papillary thyroid cancer or a benign thyroid nodule (not recorded which). Some clones in this sample may be carry-over from other donors' samples. The sample comprised blood. The chain carries TRBV18 and TRBJ2-3; TRBD1 might be the D (6 bases). In nucleotides, the CDR3 is TGTGCCAGCTCAACGAGGACAGAATCAGATACGCAGTATTTT. Residues: CASSTRTESDTQYF.